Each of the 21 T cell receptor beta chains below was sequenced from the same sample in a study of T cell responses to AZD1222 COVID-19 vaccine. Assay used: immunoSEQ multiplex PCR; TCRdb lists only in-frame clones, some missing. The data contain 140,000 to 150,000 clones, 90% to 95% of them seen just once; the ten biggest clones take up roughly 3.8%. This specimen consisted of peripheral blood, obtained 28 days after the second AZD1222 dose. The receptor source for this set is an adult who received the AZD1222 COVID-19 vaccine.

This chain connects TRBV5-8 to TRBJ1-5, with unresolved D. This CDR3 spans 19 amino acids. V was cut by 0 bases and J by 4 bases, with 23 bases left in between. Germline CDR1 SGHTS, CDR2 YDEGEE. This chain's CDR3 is CASSLVGRTLGDQNQPQHF. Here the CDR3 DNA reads TGTGCCAGCAGCTTGGTAGGACGGACCCTAGGTGACCAGAATCAGCCCCAGCATTTT.

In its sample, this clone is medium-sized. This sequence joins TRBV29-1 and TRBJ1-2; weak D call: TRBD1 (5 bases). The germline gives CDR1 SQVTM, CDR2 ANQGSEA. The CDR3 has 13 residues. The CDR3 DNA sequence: TGCAGACCCTTAAAGGGGATGGGATATGGCTACACCTTC. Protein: CRPLKGMGYGYTF. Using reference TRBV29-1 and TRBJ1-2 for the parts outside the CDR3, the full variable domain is SAVISQKPSRDICQRGTSLTIQCQVDSQVTMMFWYRQQPGQSLTLIATANQGSEATYESGFVIDKFPISRPNLTFSTLTVSNMSPEDSSIYLCRPLKGMGYGYTFGSGTRLTVV.

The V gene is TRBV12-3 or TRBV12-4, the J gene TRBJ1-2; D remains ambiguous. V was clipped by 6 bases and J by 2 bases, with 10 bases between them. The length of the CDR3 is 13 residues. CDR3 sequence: CASSPLGNYGYTF. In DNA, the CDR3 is TGTGCCAGCAGCCCCCTGGGGAACTATGGCTACACCTTC.

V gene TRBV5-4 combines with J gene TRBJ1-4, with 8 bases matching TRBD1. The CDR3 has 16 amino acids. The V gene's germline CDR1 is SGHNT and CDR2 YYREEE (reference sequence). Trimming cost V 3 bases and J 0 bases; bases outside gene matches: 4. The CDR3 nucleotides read TGTGCCAGCAGCTCCGGACAGGGTGCAACTAATGAAAAACTGTTTTTT. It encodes CASSSGQGATNEKLFF.

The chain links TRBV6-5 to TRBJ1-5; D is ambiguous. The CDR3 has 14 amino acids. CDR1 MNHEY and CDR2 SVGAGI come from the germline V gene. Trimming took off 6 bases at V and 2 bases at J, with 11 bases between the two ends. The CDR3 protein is CASSTSGGNQPQHF. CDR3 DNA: TGTGCCAGCAGCACAAGTGGGGGCAATCAGCCCCAGCATTTT.

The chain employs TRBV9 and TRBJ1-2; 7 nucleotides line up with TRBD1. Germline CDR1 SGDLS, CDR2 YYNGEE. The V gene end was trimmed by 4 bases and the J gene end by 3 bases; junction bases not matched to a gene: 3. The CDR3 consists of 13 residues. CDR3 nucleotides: TGTGCCAGCAGCATTCAGGGGGACTATGGCTACACCTTC. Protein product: CASSIQGDYGYTF.

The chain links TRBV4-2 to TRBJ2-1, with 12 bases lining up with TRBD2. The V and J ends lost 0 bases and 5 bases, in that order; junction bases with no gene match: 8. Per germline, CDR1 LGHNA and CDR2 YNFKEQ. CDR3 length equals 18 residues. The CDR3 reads CASSQDSRLAGDNNEQFF. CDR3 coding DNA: TGTGCCAGCAGCCAAGATTCGAGACTAGCGGGAGACAACAATGAGCAGTTCTTC.

In nucleotides, the CDR3 is TGTGCCATCAGGGAGACCAGGGGTTCTTTTGGTGAAGCTTTCTTT. It is translated as CAIRETRGSFGEAFF. The V call is TRBV10-3, the J call TRBJ1-1, with D tentatively TRBD1 (6 bases). The germline V gene has CDR1 ENHRY and CDR2 SYGVKD. Between the trimmed V and J ends, which lost 6 bases and 7 bases, there was a span of 21 bases. The length of the CDR3 is 15 residues.

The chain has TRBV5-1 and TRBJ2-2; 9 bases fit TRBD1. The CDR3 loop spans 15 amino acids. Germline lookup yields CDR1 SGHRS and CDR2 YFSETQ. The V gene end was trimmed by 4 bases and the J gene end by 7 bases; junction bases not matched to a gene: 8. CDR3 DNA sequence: TGCGCCAGCAGCCCCGGGACAGGGAGGGTCGGGGAGCTGTTTTTT. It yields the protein CASSPGTGRVGELFF.

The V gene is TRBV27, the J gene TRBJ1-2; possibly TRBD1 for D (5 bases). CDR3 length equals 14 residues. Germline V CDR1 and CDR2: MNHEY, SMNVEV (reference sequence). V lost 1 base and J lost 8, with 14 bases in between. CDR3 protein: CASSLLGGVGGYTF. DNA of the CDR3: TGTGCCAGCAGTTTATTGGGGGGTGTAGGCGGCTACACCTTC.

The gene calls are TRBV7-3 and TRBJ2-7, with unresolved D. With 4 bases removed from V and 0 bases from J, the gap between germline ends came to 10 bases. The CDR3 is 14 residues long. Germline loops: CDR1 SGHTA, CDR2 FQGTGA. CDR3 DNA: TGTGCCAGCAGCTCGGCCGCAAACTCCTACGAGCAGTACTTC. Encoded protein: CASSSAANSYEQYF.

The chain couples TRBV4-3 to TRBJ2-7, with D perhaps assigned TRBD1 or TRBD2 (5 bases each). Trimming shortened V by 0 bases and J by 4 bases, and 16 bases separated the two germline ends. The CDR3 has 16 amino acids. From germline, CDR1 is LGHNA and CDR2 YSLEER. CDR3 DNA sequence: TGCGCCAGCAGCCAAGATCTGGGACGGGACCTTTACGAGCAGTACTTC. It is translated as CASSQDLGRDLYEQYF.

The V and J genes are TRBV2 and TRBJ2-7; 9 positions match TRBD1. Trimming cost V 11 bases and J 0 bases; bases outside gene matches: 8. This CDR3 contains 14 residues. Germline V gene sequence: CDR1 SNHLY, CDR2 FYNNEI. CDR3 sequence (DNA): TGTGCCGGCGCTTTGGGACAGGGCTCCTACGAGCAGTACTTC. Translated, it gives CAGALGQGSYEQYF.

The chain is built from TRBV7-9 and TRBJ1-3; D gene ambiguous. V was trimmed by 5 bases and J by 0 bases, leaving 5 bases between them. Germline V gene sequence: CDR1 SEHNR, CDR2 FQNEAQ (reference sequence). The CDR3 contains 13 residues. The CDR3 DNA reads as TGTGCCAGCAGCGTCAGCTCTGGAAACACCATATATTTT. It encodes CASSVSSGNTIYF.

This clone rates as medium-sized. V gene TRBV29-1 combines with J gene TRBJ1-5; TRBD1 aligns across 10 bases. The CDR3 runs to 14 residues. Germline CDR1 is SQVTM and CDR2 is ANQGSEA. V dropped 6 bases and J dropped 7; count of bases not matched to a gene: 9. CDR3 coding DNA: TGCAGCGTCCTAGGGACAGGGGTAGGCCAGCCCCAGCATTTT. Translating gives CSVLGTGVGQPQHF.

The CDR3 DNA reads TGTGCCAGCAGCTCCCGTATAGGGGGATACACTGAAGCTTTCTTT. This gives the protein CASSSRIGGYTEAFF. The rearrangement joins TRBV11-3 to TRBJ1-1, with D possibly matching TRBD1 (6 bases). The germline gives CDR1 SGHNT, CDR2 YENEEA. Trimming cost V 4 bases and J 3 bases, with 15 bases left between them. There are 15 residues in the CDR3.

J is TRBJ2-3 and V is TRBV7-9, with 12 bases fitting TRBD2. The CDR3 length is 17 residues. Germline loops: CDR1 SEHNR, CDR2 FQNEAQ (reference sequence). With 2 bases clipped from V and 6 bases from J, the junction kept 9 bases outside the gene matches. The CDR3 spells CASSLWKLAGGGDTQYF. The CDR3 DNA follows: TGTGCCAGCAGCTTATGGAAACTAGCGGGAGGAGGGGATACGCAGTATTTT.

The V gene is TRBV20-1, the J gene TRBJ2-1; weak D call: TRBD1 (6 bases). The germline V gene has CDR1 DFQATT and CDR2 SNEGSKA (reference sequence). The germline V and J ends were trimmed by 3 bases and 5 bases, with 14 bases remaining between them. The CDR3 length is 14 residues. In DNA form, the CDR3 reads TGCAGTGCTAGTTGGGACACCCTGAACAATGAGCAGTTCTTC. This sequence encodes CSASWDTLNNEQFF.

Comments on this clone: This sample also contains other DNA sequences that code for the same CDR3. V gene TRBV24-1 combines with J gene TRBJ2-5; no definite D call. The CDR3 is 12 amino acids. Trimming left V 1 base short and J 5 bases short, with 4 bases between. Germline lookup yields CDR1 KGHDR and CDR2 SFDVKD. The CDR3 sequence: CATSDFGETQYF. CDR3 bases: TGTGCCACCAGTGATTTCGGGGAGACCCAGTACTTC.

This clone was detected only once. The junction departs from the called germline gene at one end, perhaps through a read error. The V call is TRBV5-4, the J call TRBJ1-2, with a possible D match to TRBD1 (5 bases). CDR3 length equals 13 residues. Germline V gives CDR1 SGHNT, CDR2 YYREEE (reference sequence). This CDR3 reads CASSLASQGGCTF. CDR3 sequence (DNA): TGTGCCAGCAGCTTGGCTAGTCAGGGAGGCTGCACCTTC. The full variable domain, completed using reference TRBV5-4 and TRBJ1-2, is ETGVTQSPTHLIKTRGQQVTLRCSSQSGHNTVSWYQQALGQGPQFIFQYYREEENGRGNFPPRFSGLQFPNYSSELNVNALELDDSALYLCASSLASQGGCTFGSGTRLTVV.

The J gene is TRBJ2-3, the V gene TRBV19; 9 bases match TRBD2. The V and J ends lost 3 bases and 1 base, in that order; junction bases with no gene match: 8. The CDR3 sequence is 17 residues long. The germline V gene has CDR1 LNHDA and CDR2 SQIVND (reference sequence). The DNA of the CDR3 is TGTGCCAGTAGTATGAGGCGGGAGGGCCGGGGCACAGATACGCAGTATTTT. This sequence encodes CASSMRREGRGTDTQYF.